The clone carrying this TCR beta chain was counted between two and nine times. The CDR3 spans 15 residues. Germline V lookup: CDR1 MNHEY, CDR2 SMNVEV (reference sequence). V lost 3 bases and J 6 bases, leaving 14 bases between the germline ends. This specimen belongs to a study of OX40 agonist ivuxolimab in advanced cancers. Some clones are missing from TCRdb's copy, which holds only in-frame ones; the method was immunoSEQ multiplex PCR. The table lists approximately 30,000 clones, about 92% of them singletons, with around 30% in the top ten. The clonotype comes from an adult with an advanced solid tumor such as melanoma, head and neck, liver or kidney cancer. The rearrangement uses TRBV27 and TRBJ2-2; the D gene is possibly TRBD2 (6 bases). The sample was CD4+ or CD8+ T cells sorted from blood, taken in a trial of the OX40 agonist ivuxolimab. CDR3 nucleotides: TGTGCCAGCAGTTTGTCGAGGGAGGTGGCCGGGGAGCTGTTTTTT. It codes for CASSLSREVAGELFF.